This T cell receptor beta chain appears in the sequencing data of a study of cytomegalovirus exposure and HLA in healthy donors. Overall study: In an early release, HLA-typed donors contributed 75 million to 85 million unique TCR sequences.

With 60 Vbeta and 13 Jbeta primers, the PCR was carried out. Generated by immunoSEQ multiplex PCR, the TCRdb table keeps only in-frame clones and is missing some. This table has some 66,000 clones, 70% to 90% appearing once. Nominally healthy donors provided the samples, though records likely missed some immune exposures. A remark on this clone: Its antigen is unidentified.

Study findings and constraints: Reports credit the classifier with highly specific, highly sensitive diagnosis of cytomegalovirus status. A list of 164 TCR beta chains associated with cytomegalovirus was given.

CDR1 and CDR2 from the germline V gene are SGHTA and FQGNSA. V lost 7 bases, J lost 4 bases, and 22 bases lay in between. The CDR3 is 16 residues long. The genes are TRBV7-2 and TRBJ1-1; possibly TRBD1 for D (5 bases). Sequences were obtained from PBMCs. This receptor was taken from a woman aged 30 to 39 in good health and CMV-seronegative. The CDR3 sequence is CASTRDQGAWGTEAFF. The CDR3 DNA is TGTGCCAGCACGCGGGACCAGGGTGCCTGGGGCACTGAAGCTTTCTTT. Using reference TRBV7-2 and TRBJ1-1 for the parts outside the CDR3, the full variable domain is GAGVSQSPSNKVTEKGKDVELRCDPISGHTALYWYRQSLGQGLEFLIYFQGNSAPDKSGLPSDRFSAERTGGSVSTLTIQRTQQEDSAVYLCASTRDQGAWGTEAFFGQGTRLTVV.